A single sample gave rise to the 18 T cell receptor beta chains below, sequenced in a study of T cell responses to AZD1222 COVID-19 vaccine. The table came from immunoSEQ multiplex PCR; TCRdb's copy has only in-frame clones and leaves some out. The top ten clones hold roughly 10% of a sample with fewer than 110,000 clones, over 75% of them seen once. Specimen: peripheral blood, collected 28 days after the second AZD1222 dose. These receptors were collected from an adult who received the AZD1222 COVID-19 vaccine.

V and J are TRBV18 and TRBJ2-2; possibly TRBD1 for D (5 bases). Germline V CDR1 and CDR2: KGHSH, LQKENI. The CDR3 is made up of 14 amino acids. Trimming stripped 3 bases from V and 7 bases from J, with 12 bases between. Here the CDR3 DNA reads TGTGCCAGCTCACCTCAGGGATTCGGCGGGGAGCTGTTTTTT. Its translation is CASSPQGFGGELFF.

The sample holds a few counts of this clone. The V gene is TRBV27, the J gene TRBJ2-7; D may be TRBD2 (5 bases). Germline CDR1 is MNHEY and CDR2 is SMNVEV (reference sequence). The V gene lost 4 bases and the J gene lost 7 bases, with 11 bases spanning the gap. There are 12 residues in the CDR3. In DNA form, the CDR3 reads TGTGCCAGCAGTTCGCTTCCGGGGGAGCAGTACTTC. Its protein is CASSSLPGEQYF.

The V and J genes are TRBV7-2 and TRBJ2-5; no clear D gene. Germline-derived CDR1 and CDR2 are SGHTA and FQGNSA. The CDR3 consists of 13 residues. V dropped 3 bases and J dropped 1 base, with 6 bases sitting between them. The CDR3 DNA sequence: TGTGCCAGCAGCTTTAGCTTCCAAGAGACCCAGTACTTC. Translation: CASSFSFQETQYF.

V gene TRBV6-1 combines with J gene TRBJ1-1; D is uncertain. There are 14 residues in the CDR3. Trimming stripped 3 bases from V and 2 bases from J, with 10 bases between. The V gene's germline CDR1 is MNHNS and CDR2 SASEGT. The CDR3 reads CASSDWSSNTEAFF. DNA of the CDR3: TGTGCCAGCAGTGATTGGAGTTCCAACACTGAAGCTTTCTTT.

The V and J genes are TRBV29-1 and TRBJ1-3; D gene uncertain. The germline V gene has CDR1 SQVTM and CDR2 ANQGSEA. CDR3 length equals 12 residues. Trimming shortened V by 5 bases and J by 2 bases, and 7 bases separated the two germline ends. The CDR3 DNA reads TGCAGCGTTTCTGAAACTGGAAACACCATATATTTT. This gives the protein CSVSETGNTIYF. The full variable domain, completed using reference TRBV29-1 and TRBJ1-3, is SAVISQKPSRDICQRGTSLTIQCQVDSQVTMMFWYRQQPGQSLTLIATANQGSEATYESGFVIDKFPISRPNLTFSTLTVSNMSPEDSSIYLCSVSETGNTIYFGEGSWLTVV.

The chain uses TRBV5-1 and TRBJ2-7, with 8 nucleotides matching TRBD1. This CDR3 has 15 residues. The V gene's germline CDR1 is SGHRS and CDR2 YFSETQ. After removal of 0 bases from V and 5 bases from J, the junction contained 7 bases not matched to a gene. The CDR3 loop reads CASSLVTGVLHEQYF. In DNA, the CDR3 is TGCGCCAGCAGCTTGGTGACAGGGGTCCTCCACGAGCAGTACTTC.

Only a few counts were recorded for this clone. The J gene is TRBJ1-2, the V gene TRBV28; 8 nucleotides align to TRBD1. The CDR3 spans 15 residues. After removal of 4 bases from V and 7 bases from J, the junction contained 11 bases not matched to a gene. Germline V CDR1 and CDR2: MDHEN, SYDVKM. The CDR3 region is CASSSSRTGPFGYTF. CDR3 DNA sequence: TGTGCCAGCAGTTCCTCCAGGACAGGGCCTTTTGGCTACACCTTC.

The chain has TRBV19 and TRBJ2-5; 10 positions agree with TRBD2. The germline V gene has CDR1 LNHDA and CDR2 SQIVND (reference sequence). The CDR3 runs 13 residues. With 7 bases clipped from V and 3 bases from J, the junction kept 2 bases outside the gene matches. The CDR3 here is CASNLAGEETQYF. In nucleotides, the CDR3 is TGTGCCAGTAACCTAGCGGGAGAAGAGACCCAGTACTTC.

This chain connects TRBV10-3 to TRBJ2-7, with a tentative D call TRBD1 (5 bases). Trimming pared 10 bases from V and 3 bases from J, leaving 22 bases between. The CDR3 consists of 15 residues. Germline-derived CDR1 and CDR2 are ENHRY and SYGVKD. CDR3 DNA: TGTGCCAGTACTCAGGGAAAGGGGATCGGCTACGAGCAGTACTTC. Protein sequence: CASTQGKGIGYEQYF.

V gene TRBV19 combines with J gene TRBJ2-2, with D perhaps assigned TRBD1 or TRBD2 (5 bases each). This CDR3 has 15 amino acids. V shed 11 bases and J shed 4 bases, with 20 bases lying between them. The V gene's germline CDR1 is LNHDA and CDR2 SQIVND (reference sequence). The CDR3 spells CAGSPGDGFTGELFF. In nucleotides, the CDR3 is TGTGCCGGATCCCCTGGGGACGGCTTCACCGGGGAGCTGTTTTTT.

The gene calls are TRBV5-1 and TRBJ2-1, with D perhaps TRBD1 (6 bases). The germline CDR1 and CDR2 sequences are SGHRS and YFSETQ. Between the trimmed V and J ends, which lost 4 bases and 0 bases, there was a span of 11 bases. The CDR3 consists of 15 residues. DNA of the CDR3: TGCGCCAGCAGCCCGTCAGGGGACTCCTACAATGAGCAGTTCTTC. It encodes CASSPSGDSYNEQFF.

This CDR3 is CSASEGLNYEQYF. CDR3 sequence (DNA): TGCAGTGCTAGTGAGGGGCTGAACTACGAGCAGTACTTC. V is TRBV20-1 and J is TRBJ2-7; D assignment may be TRBD1 or TRBD2 (5 bases each). Looked up from germline, CDR1 is DFQATT and CDR2 is SNEGSKA (reference sequence). The ends were cut back, 3 bases at V and 3 bases at J, with 12 bases in the middle. This CDR3 comprises 13 residues.

V usage is TRBV28 and J usage is TRBJ2-7, with 10 bases that match TRBD2. The length of the CDR3 is 15 residues. J was trimmed by 4 bases and V by 3 bases; bases with no gene match: 6. CDR1 is MDHEN and CDR2 is SYDVKM in the germline V gene. The CDR3: CASSFRTSGTYEQYF. As DNA, the CDR3 is TGTGCCAGCAGTTTCCGGACTAGCGGCACTTACGAGCAGTACTTC.

This chain joins TRBV7-2 and TRBJ2-7; TRBD2 is a possible D gene (7 bases). Per the germline V gene, CDR1 is SGHTA and CDR2 is FQGNSA. V was clipped by 5 bases and J by 5 bases, with 16 bases between them. There are 14 residues in the CDR3. DNA for the CDR3: TGTGCCAGCAGCCTCCGGCGGGGGCGGGACGAGCAGTACTTC. Protein product: CASSLRRGRDEQYF.

The rearrangement links TRBV5-1 to TRBJ2-7, with 7 bases aligning to TRBD1. V gave up 4 bases and J gave up 6 bases; unmatched junction bases: 7. From germline, CDR1 is SGHRS and CDR2 YFSETQ. CDR3 length: 13 residues. This CDR3 reads CASSPGTVSEQYF. Here the CDR3 DNA reads TGCGCCAGCAGCCCAGGGACAGTTTCCGAGCAGTACTTC.

V usage is TRBV4-1 and J usage is TRBJ1-1; tentative D call: TRBD1 (5 bases). V lost 8 bases, J lost 5 bases, and 15 bases lay in between. This CDR3 has 13 residues. Germline V CDR1 and CDR2: MGHRA, YSYEKL. The CDR3 sequence: CASCPGPETEAFF. CDR3 DNA: TGCGCCAGCTGCCCGGGGCCCGAGACTGAAGCTTTCTTT.

The J gene is TRBJ1-4, the V gene TRBV28; D not resolved. Per the germline V gene, CDR1 is MDHEN and CDR2 is SYDVKM. This CDR3 contains 16 residues. V was cut by 2 bases and J by 5 bases, with 15 bases left in between. The CDR3 loop reads CASSLLDSPVNEKLFF. CDR3 DNA: TGTGCCAGCAGTTTACTGGACTCCCCAGTAAATGAAAAACTGTTTTTT.

The CDR3 DNA is TGTGCCAGCGGACCTAGGACAGGCCCCTACGAGCAGTACTTC. Amino acids: CASGPRTGPYEQYF. V gene TRBV27 combines with J gene TRBJ2-7; 7 nucleotides agree with TRBD1. The CDR3 runs 14 residues. With 8 bases clipped from V and 2 bases from J, the junction kept 9 bases outside the gene matches. Germline values: CDR1 MNHEY, CDR2 SMNVEV (reference sequence).